Sequencing of this T cell receptor (beta chain) was carried out in a study of T cells in Graves' hyperthyroidism and ophthalmopathy. Aged 18 to 65, the patients had hyperthyroidism that was newly diagnosed and had lasted under 2 months. Clinicians diagnosed patients from clinical symptoms, serum thyroxine and TRAb, thyroid ultrasound and orbital computed tomography. Study-wide points: Blood also held most thyroid clonotypes expanded beyond 0.001. Separation of ophthalmopathy from stable hyperthyroidism was achieved by a 13 V-J model.

This clonotype turned up a few times. What it recognizes is unknown. RNA transcripts provided the source from which TCR beta CDR3 regions were amplified. TCR CDR3 regions were first amplified by RT-PCR with HTBI primers. TCRdb re-called the multiplex PCR reads through MiXCR, storing one row per CDR3 protein. Here the sample spans 550,000 to 600,000 distinct CDR3 sequences, 15% to 20% being singletons. Germline CDR1 reads DFQATT; CDR2 reads SNEGSKA (reference sequence). The length of the CDR3 is 17 residues. The germline V and J ends were trimmed by 0 bases and 6 bases, with 21 bases remaining between them.

This chain joins TRBV20-1 and TRBJ1-5; D may be TRBD1 (6 bases). This TCR was sampled from a woman aged 18-35 years with Graves' hyperthyroidism. Input material: blood. The CDR3 DNA reads TGCAGTGCTAGAGACTTCCGGGACACTAGTCCGGGTCAGCCCCAGCATTTT. Translation: CSARDFRDTSPGQPQHF.